This paragraph reports one TCR beta chain. Antigen specificity is unknown. Treatment: roughly 10-day PBMC culture with coronavirus spike peptide pools or control peptides (ViraFEST assay). The source of the sample is a study of vaccination and CD4 T cells after COVID-19. The CDR3 has 18 amino acids. Unmatched junction bases numbered 7, after V lost 3 bases and J lost 2 bases. Germline V gives CDR1 SGHNT, CDR2 YYREEE (reference sequence). Sequenced with the Oncomine TCR Beta short-read assay was DNA taken from cultured CD4+ T cells. A single record per CDR3 protein comes from TCRdb applying MiXCR to the PCR reads. The top ten clones hold 37% of a sample with over 7,500 distinct CDR3 sequences, under 75% of them seen once.

This chain joins TRBV5-4 and TRBJ2-5, with 16 nucleotides matching TRBD2. This TCR derives from a human donor who had recovered from COVID-19. Sequencing was performed on CD4+ T cells from blood, cultured in vitro. The CDR3 bases are TGTGCCAGCAGCTGGGGGACTAGCGGGAGGGGGACACAAGAGACCCAGTACTTC. It is translated as CASSWGTSGRGTQETQYF.